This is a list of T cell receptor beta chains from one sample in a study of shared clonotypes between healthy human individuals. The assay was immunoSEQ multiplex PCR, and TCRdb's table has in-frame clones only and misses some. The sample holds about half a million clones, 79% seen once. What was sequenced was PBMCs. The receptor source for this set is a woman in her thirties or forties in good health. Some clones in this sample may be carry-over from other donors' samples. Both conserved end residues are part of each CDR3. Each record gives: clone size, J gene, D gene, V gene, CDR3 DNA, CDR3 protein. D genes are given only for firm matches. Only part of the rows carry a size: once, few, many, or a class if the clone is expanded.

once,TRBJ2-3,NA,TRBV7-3,TGTGCCAGCAGCTCAATTAGCGGATCTAGCACAGATACGCAGTATTTT,CASSSISGSSTDTQYF
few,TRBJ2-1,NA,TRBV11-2,TGTGCCAGCAGCGCCCCCGGGACACAATACAATGAGCAGTTCTTC,CASSAPGTQYNEQFF
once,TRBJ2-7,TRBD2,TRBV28,TGTGCCAGCAGTTCAGCGGGAGGAAAGTACGAGCAGTACTTC,CASSSAGGKYEQYF
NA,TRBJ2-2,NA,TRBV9,TGTGCCAGCAGCGTGGACAGACTCAACACCGGGGAGCTGTTTTTT,CASSVDRLNTGELFF
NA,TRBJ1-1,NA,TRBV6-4,TGTGCCAGCAGTGAAGGGGAGAACACTGAAGCTTTCTTT,CASSEGENTEAFF
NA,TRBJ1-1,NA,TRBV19,TGTGCCAGTAGTATTTCCCCGATGAACACTGAAGCTTTCTTT,CASSISPMNTEAFF
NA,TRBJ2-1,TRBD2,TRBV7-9,TGTGCCAGCAGCTCCCGACTAGCGGGAGGGGAAAATGAGCAGTTCTTC,CASSSRLAGGENEQFF
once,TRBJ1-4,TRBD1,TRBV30,TGTGCCTGGAGTGTCAAGGGGGCAGGTGGTGAAAAACTGTTTTTT,CAWSVKGAGGEKLFF
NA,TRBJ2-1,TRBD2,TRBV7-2,TGTGCCAGCTCCCGGGAGGGGACGTACAATGAGCAGTTCTTC,CASSREGTYNEQFF
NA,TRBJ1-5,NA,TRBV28,TGTGCCAGCAGTTTTATTGCAGGGGCCAGCGGCAATCAGCCCCAGCATTTT,CASSFIAGASGNQPQHF
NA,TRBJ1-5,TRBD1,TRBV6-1,TGTGCCAGCAGTGTCGGGACAGACGTCTATAGCAATCAGCCCCAGCATTTT,CASSVGTDVYSNQPQHF
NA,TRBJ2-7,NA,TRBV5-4,TGTGCCAGCAGCTTGGGGGGTGGTGGGACCTACGAGCAGTACTTC,CASSLGGGGTYEQYF
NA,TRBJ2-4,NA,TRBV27,TGTGCCAGCAGCCCGAGAGTTTCGGCCAAAAACATTCAGTACTTC,CASSPRVSAKNIQYF
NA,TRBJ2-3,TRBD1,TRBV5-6,TGTGCCAGCAGCTTCCCGGGACAGGGAGGCACAGATACGCAGTATTTT,CASSFPGQGGTDTQYF
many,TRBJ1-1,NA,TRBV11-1,TGTGCCAGCAGCTTGGGACAGAACACTGAAGCTTTCTTT,CASSLGQNTEAFF
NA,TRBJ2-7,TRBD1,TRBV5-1,TGCGCCAGCAGCTTTGCCGGGACAGGGGGCGACGAGCAGTACTTC,CASSFAGTGGDEQYF
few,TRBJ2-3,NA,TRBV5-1,TGCGCCAGCCGGAGGGCGACAGATACGCAGTATTTT,CASRRATDTQYF
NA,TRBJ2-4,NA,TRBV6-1,TGTGCCAGCGCTCAAGACAGACCCCCAAACATTCAGTACTTC,CASAQDRPPNIQYF